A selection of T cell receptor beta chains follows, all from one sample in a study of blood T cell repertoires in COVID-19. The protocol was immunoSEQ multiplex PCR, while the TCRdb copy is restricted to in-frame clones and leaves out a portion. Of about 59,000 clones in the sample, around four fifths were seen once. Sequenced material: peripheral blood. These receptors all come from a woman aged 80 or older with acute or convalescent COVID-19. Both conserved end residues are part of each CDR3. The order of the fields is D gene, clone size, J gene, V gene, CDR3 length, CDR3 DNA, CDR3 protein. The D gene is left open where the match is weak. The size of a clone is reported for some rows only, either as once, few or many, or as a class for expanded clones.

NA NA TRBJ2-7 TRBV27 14 TGTGCCAGCAGTGAACCAGTTTTCTCCTACGAGCAGTACTTC CASSEPVFSYEQYF
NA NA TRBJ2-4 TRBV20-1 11 TGCAGTGCCATTATTGTAGACATTCAGTACTTC CSAIIVDIQYF
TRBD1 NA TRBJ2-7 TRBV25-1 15 TGTGCCAGCAGTGACAGGGGGCTCTCCCCTACCAAGCAGTACTTC CASSDRGLSPTKQYF
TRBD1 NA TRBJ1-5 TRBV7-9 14 TGTGCCAGCAGCTTAACAGGGGTTGGACAGCCCCAGCATTTT CASSLTGVGQPQHF
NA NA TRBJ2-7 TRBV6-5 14 TGTGCCAGCAGTTGGCGGGACCCTACCTACGAGCAGTACTTC CASSWRDPTYEQYF
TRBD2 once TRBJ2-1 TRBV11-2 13 TGTGCCAGCAGCTTATCGGGGGGAAAAGAGCAGTTCTTC CASSLSGGKEQFF
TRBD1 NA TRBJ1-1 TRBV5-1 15 TGCGCCAGCAGCTTGGAGACAGGGAGGAACACTGAAGCTTTCTTT CASSLETGRNTEAFF
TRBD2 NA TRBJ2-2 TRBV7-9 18 TGTGCCAGCAGCTTAAGAGGGACTAGCGGGGCCGTCGGCGGGGAGCTGTTTTTT CASSLRGTSGAVGGELFF
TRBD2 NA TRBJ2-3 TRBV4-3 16 TGCGCCAGCAGCCAAGAGGCTAGCGGGGGGGCCGATACGCAGTATTTT CASSQEASGGADTQYF
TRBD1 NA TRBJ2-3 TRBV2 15 TGTGCCAGCAAGGGACAGTGGATAGACACAGATACGCAGTATTTT CASKGQWIDTDTQYF
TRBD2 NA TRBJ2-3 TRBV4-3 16 TGCGCCAGCAGCCCAGGCGGGGGTGGGCACATTCATACGCAGTATTTT CASSPGGGGHIHTQYF
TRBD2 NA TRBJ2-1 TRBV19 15 TGTGCCAGTAGGATACTAGCGGGAGTGAGGAATGAGCAGTTCTTC CASRILAGVRNEQFF
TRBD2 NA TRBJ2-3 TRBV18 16 TGTGCCAGCTCACCACTGCGAGCGGGGGGGACAGATACGCAGTATTTT CASSPLRAGGTDTQYF
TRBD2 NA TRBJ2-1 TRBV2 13 TGTGCCAGCACACGGGAGGGCCGGAATGAGCAGTTCTTC CASTREGRNEQFF
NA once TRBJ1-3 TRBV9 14 TGTGCCAGCAGCGTAGGGGGGGTTGGAAACACCATATATTTT CASSVGGVGNTIYF
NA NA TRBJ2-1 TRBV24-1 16 TGTGCCACCAGCCCAGGTCCAGGGAAGGAATACAATGAGCAGTTCTTC CATSPGPGKEYNEQFF
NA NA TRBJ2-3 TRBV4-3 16 TGCGCCAGCAGCCAAGAAGTGGGGCACGGGACAGATACGCAGTATTTT CASSQEVGHGTDTQYF
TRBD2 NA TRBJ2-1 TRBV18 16 TGTGCCAGCTCACCCGGACTAGCGAAGACCTACAATGAGCAGTTCTTC CASSPGLAKTYNEQFF
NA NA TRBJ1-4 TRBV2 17 TGTGCCAGCAGTGAAGAGGCAGGGATGTGGGCTAATGAAAAACTGTTTTTT CASSEEAGMWANEKLFF
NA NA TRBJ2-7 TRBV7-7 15 TGTGCCAGCAGCTTAGAGCAGGGGCCCGGCTACGAGCAGTACTTC CASSLEQGPGYEQYF
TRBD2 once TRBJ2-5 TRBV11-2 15 TGTGCCAGCAGCTTAACTAGCGGGAGCCAAGAGACCCAGTACTTC CASSLTSGSQETQYF
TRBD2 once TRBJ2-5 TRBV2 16 TGTGCCAGCAGATACGGGACTAGCGGAATACAAGAGACCCAGTACTTC CASRYGTSGIQETQYF
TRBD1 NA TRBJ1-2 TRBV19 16 TGTGCCAGTAGTAGACGAACAGGGGGGCCTGGGTATGGCTACACCTTC CASSRRTGGPGYGYTF
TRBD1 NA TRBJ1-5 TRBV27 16 TGTGCCAGCAGTCCGGGACAGGGGAGGCACAATCAGCCCCAGCATTTT CASSPGQGRHNQPQHF
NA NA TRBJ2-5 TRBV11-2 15 TGTGCCAGCAGCTTAGGCGTTCTAAACCAAGAGACCCAGTACTTC CASSLGVLNQETQYF
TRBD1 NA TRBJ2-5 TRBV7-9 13 TGTGCCAGCAGAGGGACAGATGAAGAGACCCAGTACTTC CASRGTDEETQYF
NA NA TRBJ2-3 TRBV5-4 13 TGTGCCAGCAGCTCCGGTGGTACAGATACGCAGTATTTT CASSSGGTDTQYF
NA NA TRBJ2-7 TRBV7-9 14 TGTGCCAGCAGCCCCCAGGGAGGAAACTACGAGCAGTACTTC CASSPQGGNYEQYF
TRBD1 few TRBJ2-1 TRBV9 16 TGTGCCAGCAGCGATCACAGGGGGCGTTTAGGCAATGAGCAGTTCTTC CASSDHRGRLGNEQFF
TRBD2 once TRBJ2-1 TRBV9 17 TGTGCCAGCAGCGTAGCCGGTTTGAGCGGGGCCTACAATGAGCAGTTCTTC CASSVAGLSGAYNEQFF
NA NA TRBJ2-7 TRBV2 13 TGTGCCAGCATAGGGGGGACAGACTACGAGCAGTACTTC CASIGGTDYEQYF
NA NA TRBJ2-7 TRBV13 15 TGTGCCAGCAGCCACGACGGCGAGGGATACTACGAGCAGTACTTC CASSHDGEGYYEQYF
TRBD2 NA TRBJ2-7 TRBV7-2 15 TGTGCCAGCAGCTTTGCACTAGCGGGGTGGTACGAGCAGTACTTC CASSFALAGWYEQYF
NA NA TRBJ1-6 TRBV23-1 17 TGCGCCAGCCTTAAACAGGGCCCCTTGGACTATAATTCACCCCTCCACTTT CASLKQGPLDYNSPLHF
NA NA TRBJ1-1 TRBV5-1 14 TGCGCCAGCAGCCCGACGGGAAGGAACACTGAAGCTTTCTTT CASSPTGRNTEAFF
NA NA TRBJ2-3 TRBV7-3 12 TGTGCCAGCAGCCCCGGGGGACCCACGCAGTATTTT CASSPGGPTQYF
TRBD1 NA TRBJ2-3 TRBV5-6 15 TGTGCCAGCAGCTTGTGGGGACAGGGCACAGATACGCAGTATTTT CASSLWGQGTDTQYF
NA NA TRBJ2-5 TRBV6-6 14 TGTGCCACCAGAGGGAAGGGGCTCAAAGAGACCCAGTACTTC CATRGKGLKETQYF
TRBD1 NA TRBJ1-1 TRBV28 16 TGTGCCAGCAGTTTACAAGGGACAGGGGTGAACACTGAAGCTTTCTTT CASSLQGTGVNTEAFF
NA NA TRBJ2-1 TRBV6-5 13 TGTGCCAGCAGCCTGAGCTATGCGGGTGAGCAGTTCTTC CASSLSYAGEQFF
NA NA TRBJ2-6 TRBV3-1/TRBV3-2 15 TGTGCCAGCAGCCTCCAGATCTCTGGGGCCAACGTCCTGACTTTC CASSLQISGANVLTF
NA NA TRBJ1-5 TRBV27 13 TGTGCCAGCAGTTTGGGCAGGTCCCAGCCCCAGCATTTT CASSLGRSQPQHF
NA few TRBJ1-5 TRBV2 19 TGTGCCAGCAGTGAAGGACCCCGGGGAGGGGTATATAGCAATCAGCCCCAGCATTTT CASSEGPRGGVYSNQPQHF
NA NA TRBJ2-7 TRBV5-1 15 TGCGCCAGCAGCTTGGTTGGTCCAGGGCGGTACGAGCAGTACTTC CASSLVGPGRYEQYF
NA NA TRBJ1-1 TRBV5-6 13 TGTGCCAGCAGCTTGGTACGGGGTACTGAAGCTTTCTTT CASSLVRGTEAFF
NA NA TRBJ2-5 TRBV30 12 TGTGCCTGGAGCAGGGACCAAGAGACCCAGTACTTC CAWSRDQETQYF